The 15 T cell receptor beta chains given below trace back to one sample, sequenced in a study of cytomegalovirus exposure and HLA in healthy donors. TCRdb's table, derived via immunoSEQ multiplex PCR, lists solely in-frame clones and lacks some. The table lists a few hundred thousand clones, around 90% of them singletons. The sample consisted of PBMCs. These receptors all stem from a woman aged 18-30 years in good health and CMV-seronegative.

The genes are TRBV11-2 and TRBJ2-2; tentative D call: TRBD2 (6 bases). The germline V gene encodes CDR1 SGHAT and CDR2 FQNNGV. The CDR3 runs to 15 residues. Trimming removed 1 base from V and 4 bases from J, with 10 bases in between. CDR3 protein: CASSLVQAGTGELFF. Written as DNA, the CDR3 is TGTGCCAGCAGCTTAGTTCAAGCGGGCACCGGGGAGCTGTTTTTT.

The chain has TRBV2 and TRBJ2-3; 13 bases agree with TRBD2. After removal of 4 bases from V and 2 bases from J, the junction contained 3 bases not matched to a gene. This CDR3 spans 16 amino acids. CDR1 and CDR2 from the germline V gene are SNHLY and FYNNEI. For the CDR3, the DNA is TGTGCCAGCAGTGCGGGACTAGCGGGACACACAGATACGCAGTATTTT. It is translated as CASSAGLAGHTDTQYF.

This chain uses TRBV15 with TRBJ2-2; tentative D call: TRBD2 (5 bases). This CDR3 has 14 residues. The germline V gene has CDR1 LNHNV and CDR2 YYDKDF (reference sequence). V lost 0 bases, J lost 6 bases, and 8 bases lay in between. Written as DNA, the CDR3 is TGTGCCACCAGCAGAGACACTAGGGCCGGGGAGCTGTTTTTT. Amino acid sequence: CATSRDTRAGELFF.

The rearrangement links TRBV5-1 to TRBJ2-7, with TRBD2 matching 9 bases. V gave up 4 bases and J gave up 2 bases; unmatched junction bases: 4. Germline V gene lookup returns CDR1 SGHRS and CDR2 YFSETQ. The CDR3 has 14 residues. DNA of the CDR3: TGCGCCAGCAGCGAGACTAGCGGACCCTACGAGCAGTACTTC. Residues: CASSETSGPYEQYF.

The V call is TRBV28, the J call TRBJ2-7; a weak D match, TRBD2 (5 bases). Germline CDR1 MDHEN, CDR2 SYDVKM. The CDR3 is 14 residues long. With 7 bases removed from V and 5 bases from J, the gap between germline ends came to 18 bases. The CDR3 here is CASTSLPGVNEQYF. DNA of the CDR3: TGTGCCAGCACTTCTCTTCCCGGGGTAAACGAGCAGTACTTC.

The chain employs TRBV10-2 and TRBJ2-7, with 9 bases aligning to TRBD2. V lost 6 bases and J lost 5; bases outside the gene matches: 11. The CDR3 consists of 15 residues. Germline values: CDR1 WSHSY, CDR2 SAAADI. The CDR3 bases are TGCGCCAGCAGAGACCTAGCGGGGCCCCACGACGAGCAGTACTTC. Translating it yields CASRDLAGPHDEQYF.

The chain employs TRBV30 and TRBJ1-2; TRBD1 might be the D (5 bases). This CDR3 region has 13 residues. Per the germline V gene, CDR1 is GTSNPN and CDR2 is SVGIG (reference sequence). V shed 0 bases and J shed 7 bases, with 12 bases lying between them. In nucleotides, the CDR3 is TGTGCCTGGAGTGTACTGTGGGGACTTGGCTACACCTTC. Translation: CAWSVLWGLGYTF.

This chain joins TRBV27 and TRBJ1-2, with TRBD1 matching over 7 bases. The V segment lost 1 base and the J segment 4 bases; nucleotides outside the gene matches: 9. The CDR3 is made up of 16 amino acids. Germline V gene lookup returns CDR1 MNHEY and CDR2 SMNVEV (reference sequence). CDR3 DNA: TGTGCCAGCAGTTTATGGGGGACAGCATCCGGCTATGGCTACACCTTC. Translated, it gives CASSLWGTASGYGYTF.

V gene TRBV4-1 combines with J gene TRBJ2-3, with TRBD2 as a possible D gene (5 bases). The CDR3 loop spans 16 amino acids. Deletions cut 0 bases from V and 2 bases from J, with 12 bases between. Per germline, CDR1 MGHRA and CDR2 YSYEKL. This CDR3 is CASSQEVGIFTDTQYF. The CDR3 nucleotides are TGCGCCAGCAGCCAAGAAGTCGGGATCTTCACAGATACGCAGTATTTT.

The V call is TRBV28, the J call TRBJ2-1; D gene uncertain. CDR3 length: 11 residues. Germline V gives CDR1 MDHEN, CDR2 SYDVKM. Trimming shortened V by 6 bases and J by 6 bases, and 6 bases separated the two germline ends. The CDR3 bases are TGTGCCAGCAGGTTCGGCAATGAGCAGTTCTTC. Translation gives CASRFGNEQFF.

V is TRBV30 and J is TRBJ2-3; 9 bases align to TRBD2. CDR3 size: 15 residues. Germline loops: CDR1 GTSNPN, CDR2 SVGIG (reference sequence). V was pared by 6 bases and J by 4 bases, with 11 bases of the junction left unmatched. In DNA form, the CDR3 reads TGTGCCTGTTATACGGAGCGGGAGGTGGCAGATACGCAGTATTTT. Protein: CACYTEREVADTQYF.

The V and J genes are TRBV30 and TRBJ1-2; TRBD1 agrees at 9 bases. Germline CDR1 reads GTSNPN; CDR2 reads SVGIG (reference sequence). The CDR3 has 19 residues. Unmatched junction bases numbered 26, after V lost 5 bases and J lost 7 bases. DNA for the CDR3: TGTGCCTGGGACTTCAGCGGTTACAGGGGGCGAGGCTCGGAGAGTGGCTACACCTTC. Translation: CAWDFSGYRGRGSESGYTF.

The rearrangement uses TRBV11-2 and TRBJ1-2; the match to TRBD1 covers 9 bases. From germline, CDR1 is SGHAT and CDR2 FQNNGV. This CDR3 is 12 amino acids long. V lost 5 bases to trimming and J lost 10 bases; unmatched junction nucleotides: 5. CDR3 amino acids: CASSPTGGVYTF. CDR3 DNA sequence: TGTGCCAGCAGCCCTACAGGGGGCGTCTACACCTTC.

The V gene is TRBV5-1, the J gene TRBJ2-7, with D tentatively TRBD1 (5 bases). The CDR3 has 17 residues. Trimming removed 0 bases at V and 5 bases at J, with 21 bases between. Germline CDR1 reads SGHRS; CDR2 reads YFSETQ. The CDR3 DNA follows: TGCGCCAGCAGCTTGGCCCAGGGTACCCGATTTGATCACGAGCAGTACTTC. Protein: CASSLAQGTRFDHEQYF.

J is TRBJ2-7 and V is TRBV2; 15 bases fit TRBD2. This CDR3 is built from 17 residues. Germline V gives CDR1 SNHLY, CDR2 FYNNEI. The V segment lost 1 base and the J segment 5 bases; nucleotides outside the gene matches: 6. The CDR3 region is CASSEGTSGRAGNEQYF. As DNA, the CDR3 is TGTGCCAGCAGTGAAGGGACTAGCGGGAGGGCTGGAAACGAGCAGTACTTC.